This T cell receptor beta chain is from a study of T cells in Graves' hyperthyroidism and ophthalmopathy. The CDR3 runs 14 residues. J lost 2 bases, V lost 3 bases, and 7 bases had no gene match. Germline CDR1 DFQATT, CDR2 SNEGSKA (reference sequence). Regions amplified from RNA transcripts were the TCR beta CDR3 regions. The HTBI primer set was used in a first-round RT-PCR of the TCR CDR3. TCRdb analysed the multiplex PCR reads with MiXCR anew, one entry per CDR3 protein. The sample yields about 350,000 distinct CDR3 sequences, 18% seen once. Specimen: blood. This sequence was found in a woman in her thirties or forties with Graves' ophthalmopathy. This chain joins TRBV20-1 and TRBJ2-7; 7 bases line up with TRBD2. The CDR3: CSASLGSGAYEQYF. DNA of the CDR3: TGCAGTGCTAGTTTGGGGAGCGGGGCCTACGAGCAGTACTTC.